The next 21 T cell receptor beta chains were all read from a single sample in a study of blood T cell repertoires in COVID-19. The method was immunoSEQ multiplex PCR; TCRdb's version includes in-frame clones alone and lacks a portion of them. This sample carries some 68,000 clones, 90% of them seen once, and the ten largest clones take less than 0.6%. Sequenced: peripheral blood. Every receptor here comes from a man aged 50 or older with COVID-19, enrolled during active disease.

The rearrangement uses TRBV11-3 and TRBJ2-7; D gene unclear. The CDR3 length is 11 residues. Germline CDR1 is SGHNT and CDR2 is YENEEA. V lost 4 bases and J lost 2, with 3 bases in between. The CDR3 DNA reads as TGTGCCAGCAGCTGGCCCTACGAGCAGTACTTC. The encoded protein is CASSWPYEQYF.

The chain employs TRBV2 and TRBJ2-5; 9 nucleotides agree with TRBD1. V was clipped by 4 bases and J by 2 bases; unmatched bases: 2. CDR1 is SNHLY, CDR2 FYNNEI, per germline. CDR3 length equals 14 residues. Here the CDR3 DNA reads TGTGCCAGCAGTGGGGACAGGGCGCAAGAGACCCAGTACTTC. It is translated as CASSGDRAQETQYF.

The rearrangement uses TRBV28 and TRBJ1-6; possibly TRBD1 for D (5 bases). Germline V gene data show CDR1 as MDHEN and CDR2 as SYDVKM. The CDR3 length is 16 residues. Trimming stripped 5 bases from V and 4 bases from J, with 15 bases between. The CDR3 here is CASSPGGARYNSPLHF. In nucleotides, the CDR3 is TGTGCCAGCAGTCCCGGAGGGGCTAGGTATAATTCACCCCTCCACTTT.

The V gene is TRBV6-1, the J gene TRBJ1-4; TRBD1 matches 8 bases. Per germline, CDR1 MNHNS and CDR2 SASEGT. V trimming: 1 base; J trimming: 7 bases; junction bases outside the gene matches: 5. The length of the CDR3 is 15 residues. The CDR3 protein is CASSEVRRGPEKLFF. CDR3 sequence (DNA): TGTGCCAGCAGTGAAGTTCGCAGGGGGCCTGAAAAACTGTTTTTT.

This chain connects TRBV9 to TRBJ2-1; D unresolved. Looked up from germline, CDR1 is SGDLS and CDR2 is YYNGEE. This CDR3 comprises 15 residues. Trimming stripped 0 bases from V and 0 bases from J, with 7 bases between. CDR3 DNA sequence: TGTGCCAGCAGCGTAGATCCAGGCTCCTACAATGAGCAGTTCTTC. Translation gives CASSVDPGSYNEQFF.

V and J are TRBV19 and TRBJ2-3; 7 positions agree with TRBD1. The CDR3 length is 16 residues. Unmatched junction bases numbered 8, after V lost 3 bases and J lost 2 bases. Per germline, CDR1 LNHDA and CDR2 SQIVND (reference sequence). In DNA, the CDR3 is TGTGCCAGTAGTATCCTGACAGGGAGTGACACAGATACGCAGTATTTT. Translation: CASSILTGSDTDTQYF. Combining the CDR3 with reference TRBV19 and TRBJ2-3 gives the whole variable domain DGGITQSPKYLFRKEGQNVTLSCEQNLNHDAMYWYRQDPGQGLRLIYYSQIVNDFQKGDIAEGYSVSREKKESFPLTVTSAQKNPTAFYLCASSILTGSDTDTQYFGPGTRLTVL.

The chain carries TRBV6-5 and TRBJ1-1, with D unclear. CDR1 and CDR2 from the germline V gene are MNHEY and SVGAGI. Trimming pared 3 bases from V and 1 base from J, leaving 6 bases between. This CDR3 spans 13 amino acids. The chain's CDR3 is CASSYRWNTEAFF. The CDR3 DNA is TGTGCCAGCAGTTATCGTTGGAACACTGAAGCTTTCTTT.

V and J are TRBV19 and TRBJ2-7; the D gene is possibly TRBD2 (6 bases). The CDR3 sequence is 15 residues long. V lost 2 bases and J 1 base, leaving 12 bases between the germline ends. Germline V gene sequence: CDR1 LNHDA, CDR2 SQIVND (reference sequence). The DNA for the CDR3 is TGTGCCAGTAGTATATTAGCGGAGGGGTCCTACGAGCAGTACTTC. It translates to CASSILAEGSYEQYF. The full variable domain, rest sourced from reference TRBV19 and TRBJ2-7, is DGGITQSPKYLFRKEGQNVTLSCEQNLNHDAMYWYRQDPGQGLRLIYYSQIVNDFQKGDIAEGYSVSREKKESFPLTVTSAQKNPTAFYLCASSILAEGSYEQYFGPGTRLTVT.

The genes are TRBV6-1 and TRBJ2-5, with 10 positions matching TRBD2. Germline V lookup: CDR1 MNHNS, CDR2 SASEGT. This CDR3 is built from 17 residues. The V and J ends lost 2 bases and 5 bases, in that order; junction bases with no gene match: 11. The CDR3 protein is CASSERTSGPSWETQYF. The CDR3 nucleotides read TGTGCCAGCAGTGAAAGGACTAGCGGACCCTCCTGGGAGACCCAGTACTTC.

CDR3 region: CASSRGGGAAASGRIRNEQFF. The CDR3 bases are TGTGCCAGCAGCCGCGGGGGGGGTGCCGCGGCCAGCGGGAGAATCCGCAATGAGCAGTTCTTC. The V and J genes are TRBV4-2 and TRBJ2-1; TRBD2 agrees at 9 bases. Germline CDR1 is LGHNA and CDR2 is YNFKEQ. V dropped 4 bases and J dropped 6; count of bases not matched to a gene: 25. This CDR3 has 21 amino acids.

V usage is TRBV4-3 and J usage is TRBJ2-7; D is possibly TRBD1 (5 bases). The CDR3 spans 15 residues. The germline CDR1 and CDR2 sequences are LGHNA and YSLEER. V lost 0 bases, J lost 3 bases, and 12 bases lay in between. The CDR3, as DNA: TGCGCCAGCAGCCAAGAGGCACAGGCCCTCTACGAGCAGTACTTC. It is translated as CASSQEAQALYEQYF.

The chain joins TRBV10-3 to TRBJ2-5; 11 nucleotides agree with TRBD2. The CDR3 has 15 residues. Looked up from germline, CDR1 is ENHRY and CDR2 is SYGVKD. Trimming took 10 bases from V and 4 from J; bases not matched to a gene: 11. The CDR3 DNA sequence: TGTGCCAGTAGCGGGAGGGCCTCCACCAGAGAGACCCAGTACTTC. This sequence encodes CASSGRASTRETQYF.

The chain links TRBV7-2 to TRBJ1-1; D remains unclear. V lost 5 bases and J 13 bases, leaving 17 bases between the germline ends. There are 12 residues in the CDR3. Per germline, CDR1 SGHTA and CDR2 FQGNSA. As DNA, the CDR3 is TGTGCCAGCAGCCACGTACGTGCGGGCGTTTTCTTT. Protein product: CASSHVRAGVFF.

The rearrangement links TRBV27 to TRBJ1-6, with D uncertain. The V gene's germline CDR1 is MNHEY and CDR2 SMNVEV (reference sequence). This CDR3 has 17 amino acids. The V and J ends lost 6 bases and 5 bases respectively, with 20 bases between them. CDR3 sequence reads: CASSPTATGGNNSPLHF. The CDR3 DNA is TGTGCCAGCAGCCCCACCGCGACCGGAGGCAATAATTCACCCCTCCACTTT.

V gene TRBV28 combines with J gene TRBJ1-3, with no clear D. Trimming cost V 4 bases and J 0 bases, with 7 bases left between them. This CDR3 has 14 amino acids. Germline-derived CDR1 and CDR2 are MDHEN and SYDVKM. CDR3 nucleotides: TGTGCCAGCAGTTCTCCCTACTCTGGAAACACCATATATTTT. This translates into CASSSPYSGNTIYF.

The chain combines TRBV6-5 with TRBJ2-7; 9 bases fit TRBD1. The CDR3 totals 14 residues. The trim removed 6 bases at V and 1 base at J, leaving 4 bases unmatched. Germline values: CDR1 MNHEY, CDR2 SVGAGI. The CDR3 protein is CASSSDRGSYEQYF. Here the CDR3 DNA reads TGTGCCAGCAGCTCCGACAGGGGGTCCTACGAGCAGTACTTC.

This chain uses TRBV19 with TRBJ1-4; a possible D gene is TRBD1 (6 bases). From germline, CDR1 is LNHDA and CDR2 SQIVND (reference sequence). The CDR3 runs 15 residues. V was clipped by 3 bases and J by 6 bases, with 14 bases between them. CDR3 loop: CASSILRDTYEKLFF. The CDR3 DNA reads TGTGCCAGTAGTATCCTCCGGGACACCTATGAAAAACTGTTTTTT.

This chain links TRBV11-2 with TRBJ2-1; D is uncertain. The CDR3 spans 15 residues. V gave up 3 bases and J gave up 2 bases, with 11 bases separating them. Looked up from germline, CDR1 is SGHAT and CDR2 is FQNNGV. For the CDR3, the DNA is TGTGCCAGCAGCTTTAATGCAGGTCCCTACAATGAGCAGTTCTTC. Residues: CASSFNAGPYNEQFF.

CDR3 loop: CASSARTSGSYEQYF. In DNA form, the CDR3 reads TGTGCCAGCAGCGCCCGGACTAGCGGGAGTTACGAGCAGTACTTC. The V and J genes are TRBV7-9 and TRBJ2-7; 13 bases line up with TRBD2. V trimming: 5 bases; J trimming: 4 bases; junction bases outside the gene matches: 5. CDR3 length equals 15 residues. Germline CDR1 is SEHNR and CDR2 is FQNEAQ (reference sequence).

The V call is TRBV5-1, the J call TRBJ2-5; weak D call: TRBD2 (6 bases). CDR1 and CDR2 from the germline V gene are SGHRS and YFSETQ. The V gene lost 4 bases and the J gene lost 1 base, with 11 bases spanning the gap. The CDR3 loop spans 14 amino acids. The CDR3 is CASSNPEGQETQYF. Here the CDR3 DNA reads TGCGCCAGCAGCAACCCGGAGGGCCAAGAGACCCAGTACTTC. Based on the CDR3 plus reference TRBV5-1 and TRBJ2-5, the full variable domain is KAGVTQTPRYLIKTRGQQVTLSCSPISGHRSVSWYQQTPGQGLQFLFEYFSETQRNKGNFPGRFSGRQFSNSRSEMNVSTLELGDSALYLCASSNPEGQETQYFGPGTRLLVL.

The chain joins TRBV5-1 to TRBJ1-2, with 9 positions matching TRBD1. CDR1 is SGHRS, CDR2 YFSETQ, per germline. There are 13 residues in the CDR3. The V segment lost 0 bases and the J segment 7 bases; nucleotides outside the gene matches: 1. CDR3 nucleotides: TGCGCCAGCAGCTTGGACAGGGGGCTTGGCTACACCTTC. Translation: CASSLDRGLGYTF.